The rows below give T cell receptor beta chains drawn from one sample of a study of T cells expressing NK-cell markers. Each CDR3 protein gets one entry in TCRdb, which reprocessed the 5' RACE reads and gives no DNA. The listing contains about 550,000 distinct CDR3 sequences. The sample comprised blood T cells: a sorted CD56 or NKG2C T cell subset, CD4+ or CD8+ T cells, or bulk PBMC T cells (not recorded which). These receptors came from a man aged 18 to 30 in good health. CDR3s include the opening cysteine and the closing phenylalanine or tryptophan.

j_call,v_call,cdr3_aa
TRBJ2-3,TRBV5-1,CASSTRPGQATDTQYF
TRBJ2-3,TRBV20-1,CSARDSGADTQYF
TRBJ1-1,TRBV10-3,CAISKETGYTEAFF
TRBJ2-1,TRBV12-3/TRBV12-4,CASSLWTSRINEQFF
TRBJ2-3,TRBV7-9,CASSRQRDPRTDTQYF
TRBJ1-2,TRBV10-3,CATRLGALANYGYTF
TRBJ1-3,TRBV6-5,CASSYSSGNTIYF
TRBJ1-4,TRBV6-1,CASSEQQGGEKLFF
TRBJ2-3,TRBV5-1,CASSLGTVTDTQYF
TRBJ2-1,TRBV19,CASSMGQALYNEQFF
TRBJ2-5,TRBV9,CASSVVAGLEETQYF
TRBJ2-3,TRBV18,CASSPISNRGLGTDTQYF
TRBJ2-7,TRBV11-2,CASSLKGSGGEVLDYEQYF
TRBJ2-3,TRBV27,CASSFLSGLDTQYF
TRBJ1-3,TRBV10-3,CAISESRGPSGNTIYF
TRBJ1-6,TRBV13,CASSLGGGDNSPLHF
TRBJ1-1,TRBV5-1,CASSIYRATFSGNTEAFF
TRBJ2-1,TRBV5-1,CASSRTGSYNEQFF
TRBJ2-4,TRBV29-1,CSVGSGGVAKNIQYF
TRBJ1-1,TRBV12-3/TRBV12-4,CASDSQFGAFF
TRBJ2-1,TRBV4-2,CASSQLGASGNNEQFF
TRBJ2-7,TRBV6-2/TRBV6-3,CASSYSGLQFEQYF
TRBJ2-3,TRBV20-1,CSASEGGHTDTQYF
TRBJ1-1,TRBV25-1,CASSENSMNTEAFF
TRBJ2-2,TRBV6-6,CASKGGEELFF
TRBJ2-7,TRBV27,CASSLSRSYEQYF
TRBJ2-5,TRBV7-6,CASSHRQETQYF
TRBJ1-3,TRBV4-2,CASSQGDSGATGNTIYF
TRBJ1-2,TRBV5-6,CASSLGRMNYGYTF
TRBJ2-1,TRBV18,CASSTSGGNEQFF
TRBJ2-7,TRBV12-3/TRBV12-4,CASSRGSYEQYF
TRBJ2-6,TRBV20-1,CSARAGGMGLAGGGKVLTF
TRBJ1-4,TRBV12-3/TRBV12-4,CASRQTISTNEKLFF
TRBJ2-5,TRBV6-2/TRBV6-3,CASSFTAGGPVETQYF
TRBJ2-3,TRBV18,CASSPATDTQYF
TRBJ2-4,TRBV12-3/TRBV12-4,CASRLRWDRGRQNIQYF
TRBJ2-3,TRBV29-1,CSVEGGTGRTSSTDTQYF
TRBJ2-1,TRBV12-3/TRBV12-4,CASSLVGTGTQFF
TRBJ2-5,TRBV3-1,CASSQEPMTGRETQYF
TRBJ2-7,TRBV7-2,CASSLGTSGIFYEQYF
TRBJ2-2,TRBV12-3/TRBV12-4,CASSWSKGELFF
TRBJ2-1,TRBV29-1,CSVVLAVSYNEQFF